What follows describes a single T cell receptor beta chain. Losses at the gene ends were 2 bases for V and 10 bases for J; bases not matched to a gene: 13. There are 16 residues in the CDR3. Germline values: CDR1 PRHDT, CDR2 FYEKMQ (reference sequence). The data derive from a study of blood T cell repertoires in COVID-19. Produced via immunoSEQ multiplex PCR; TCRdb's table is partial and in-frame only. The data hold just over 300,000 clones, with 87% observed a single time. The sequence was collected from a young man with active or convalescent COVID-19. Sequencing was performed on peripheral blood. The chain joins TRBV13 to TRBJ2-1; 8 nucleotides agree with TRBD2. The CDR3 reads CASSLSSSGRVYEQFF. The CDR3 nucleotides are TGTGCCAGCAGCTTAAGCTCCAGCGGGAGAGTTTACGAGCAGTTCTTC. Complete variable domain (other parts from reference TRBV13 and TRBJ2-1): AAGVIQSPRHLIKEKRETATLKCYPIPRHDTVYWYQQGPGQDPQFLISFYEKMQSDKGSIPDRFSAQQFSDYHSELNMSSLELGDSALYFCASSLSSSGRVYEQFFGPGTRLTVL.